The table lists the clone carrying this T cell receptor beta chain with a few counts. What it binds is unknown. This specimen belongs to a study of identical twins. MiXCR, run by TCRdb on the 5' RACE reads, gives a single entry per CDR3 protein. The table has nearly 650,000 distinct CDR3 sequences, 7.1% seen once. Findings of the study overall: Beta clonotypes that were abundant in cord blood contained fewer insertions, a pattern absent from memory repertoires. Weaker excess twin sharing was seen among beta out-of-frame sequences.

The CDR3 runs 16 residues. Deletions cut 1 base from V and 7 bases from J, with 17 bases between. In germline, CDR1 is MGHRA, CDR2 YSYEKL. These data were likewise used in another study, on yellow fever vaccine responses in identical twins. That work contributes: Twins showed a vaccine T cell response that reportedly seemed partly convergent, partly personalized.

The sequenced material came from PBMCs. The chain combines TRBV4-1 with TRBJ2-1, with D possibly matching TRBD2 (6 bases). This receptor was identified in a woman aged 18-30 years in good health. This chain's CDR3 is CASSQVLGQGGNEQFF. CDR3 nucleotides: TGCGCCAGCAGCCAAGTTTTGGGGCAGGGAGGAAATGAGCAGTTCTTC.